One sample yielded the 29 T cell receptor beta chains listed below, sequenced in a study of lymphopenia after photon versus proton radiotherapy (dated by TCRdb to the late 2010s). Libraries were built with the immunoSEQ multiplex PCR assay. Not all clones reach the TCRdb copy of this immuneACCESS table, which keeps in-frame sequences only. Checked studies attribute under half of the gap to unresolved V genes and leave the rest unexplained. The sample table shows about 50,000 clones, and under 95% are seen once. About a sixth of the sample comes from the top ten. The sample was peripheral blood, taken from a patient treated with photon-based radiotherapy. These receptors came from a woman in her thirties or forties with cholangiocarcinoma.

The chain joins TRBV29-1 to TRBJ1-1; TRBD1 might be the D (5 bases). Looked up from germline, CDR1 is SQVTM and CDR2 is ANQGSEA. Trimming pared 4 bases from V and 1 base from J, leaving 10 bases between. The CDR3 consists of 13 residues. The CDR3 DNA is TGCAGCGTTGTAAACGGACAGAACACTGAAGCTTTCTTT. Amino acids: CSVVNGQNTEAFF.

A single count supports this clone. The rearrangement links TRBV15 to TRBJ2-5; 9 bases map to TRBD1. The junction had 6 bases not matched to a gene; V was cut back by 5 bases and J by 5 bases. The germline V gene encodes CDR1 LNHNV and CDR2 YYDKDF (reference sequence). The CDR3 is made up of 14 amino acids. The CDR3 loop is CATSPGQGLETQYF. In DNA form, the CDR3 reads TGTGCCACCAGCCCGGGACAGGGTCTGGAGACCCAGTACTTC.

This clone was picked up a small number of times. The CDR3 region is CASSLGRLHNQPQHF. CDR3 bases: TGTGCCAGCAGCTTAGGGCGGTTACATAATCAGCCCCAGCATTTT. This chain uses TRBV7-8 with TRBJ1-5; the D is unclear. V was shortened by 1 base and J by 4 bases, with 11 bases between the two germline ends. Looked up from germline, CDR1 is SGHVS and CDR2 is FQNEAQ. The CDR3 totals 15 residues.

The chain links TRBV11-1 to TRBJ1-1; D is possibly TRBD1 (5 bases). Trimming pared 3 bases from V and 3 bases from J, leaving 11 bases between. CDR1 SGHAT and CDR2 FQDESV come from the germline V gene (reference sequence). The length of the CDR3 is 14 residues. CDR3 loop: CASSLEGPYTEAFF. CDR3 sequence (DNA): TGTGCCAGCAGCTTGGAGGGGCCGTACACTGAAGCTTTCTTT. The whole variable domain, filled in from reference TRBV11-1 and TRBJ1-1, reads EAEVAQSPRYKITEKSQAVAFWCDPISGHATLYWYRQILGQGPELLVQFQDESVVDDSQLPKDRFSAERLKGVDSTLKIQPAELGDSAMYLCASSLEGPYTEAFFGQGTRLTVV.

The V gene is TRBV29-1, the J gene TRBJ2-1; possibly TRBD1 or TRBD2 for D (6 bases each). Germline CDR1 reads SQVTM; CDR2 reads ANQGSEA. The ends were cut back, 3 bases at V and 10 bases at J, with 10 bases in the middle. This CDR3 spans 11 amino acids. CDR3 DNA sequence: TGCAGCGTTGATTCCGGGGGCGAGCAGTTCTTC. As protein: CSVDSGGEQFF.

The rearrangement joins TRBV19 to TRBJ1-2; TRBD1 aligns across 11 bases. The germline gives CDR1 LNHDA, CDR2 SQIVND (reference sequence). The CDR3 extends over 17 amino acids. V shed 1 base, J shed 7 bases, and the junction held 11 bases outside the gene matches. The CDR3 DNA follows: TGTGCCAGTAGTATAGGAGCTGGACAGGGGGCCGCTGGTGGCTACACCTTC. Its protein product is CASSIGAGQGAAGGYTF.

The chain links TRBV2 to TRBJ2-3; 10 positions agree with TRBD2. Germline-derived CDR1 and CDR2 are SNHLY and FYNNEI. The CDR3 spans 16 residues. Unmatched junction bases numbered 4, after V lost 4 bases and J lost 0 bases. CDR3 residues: CASSGGLAASTDTQYF. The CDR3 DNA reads TGTGCCAGCAGTGGTGGACTAGCGGCAAGCACAGATACGCAGTATTTT. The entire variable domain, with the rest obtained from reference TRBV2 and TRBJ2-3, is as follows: EPEVTQTPSHQVTQMGQEVILRCVPISNHLYFYWYRQILGQKVEFLVSFYNNEISEKSEIFDDQFSVERPDGSNFTLKIRSTKLEDSAMYFCASSGGLAASTDTQYFGPGTRLTVL.

CDR3 in DNA: TGTGCCAGTAGTATGTTAACAGGGAGTATCACTGAAGCTTTCTTT. It is translated as CASSMLTGSITEAFF. The rearrangement uses TRBV19 and TRBJ1-1; TRBD1 might be the D (6 bases). From germline, CDR1 is LNHDA and CDR2 SQIVND (reference sequence). The CDR3 has 15 amino acids. The V end lost 3 bases, the J end lost 4 bases, and 15 bases lay between the germline ends.

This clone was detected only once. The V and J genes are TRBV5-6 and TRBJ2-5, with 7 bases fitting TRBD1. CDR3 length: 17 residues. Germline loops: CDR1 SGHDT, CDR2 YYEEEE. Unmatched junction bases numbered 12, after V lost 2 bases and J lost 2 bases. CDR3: CASSFPTTGQTQETQYF. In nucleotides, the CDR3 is TGTGCCAGCAGCTTTCCTACGACGGGACAGACACAAGAGACCCAGTACTTC.

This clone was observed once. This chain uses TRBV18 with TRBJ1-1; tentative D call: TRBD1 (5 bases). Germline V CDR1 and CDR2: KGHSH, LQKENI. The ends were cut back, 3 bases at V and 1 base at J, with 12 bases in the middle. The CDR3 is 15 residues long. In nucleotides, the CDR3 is TGTGCCAGCTCACCGTTCGACAGACCGAACACTGAAGCTTTCTTT. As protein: CASSPFDRPNTEAFF.

In DNA form, the CDR3 reads TGTGCCAGCAGTTACCGGCGCCCGGAAACAGATACGCAGTATTTT. Its protein product is CASSYRRPETDTQYF. This sequence joins TRBV6-5 and TRBJ2-3, with D unclear. Germline V lookup: CDR1 MNHEY, CDR2 SVGAGI. The V end was cut by 2 bases, the J end by 3 bases, with 12 bases between. The CDR3 totals 15 residues.

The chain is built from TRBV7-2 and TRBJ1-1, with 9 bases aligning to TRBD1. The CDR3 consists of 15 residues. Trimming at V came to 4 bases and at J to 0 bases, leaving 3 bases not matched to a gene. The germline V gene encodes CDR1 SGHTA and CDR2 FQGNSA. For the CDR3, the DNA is TGTGCCAGCAGCTCGGGGACAGGGCTGAACACTGAAGCTTTCTTT. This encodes CASSSGTGLNTEAFF. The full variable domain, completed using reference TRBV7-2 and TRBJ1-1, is GAGVSQSPSNKVTEKGKDVELRCDPISGHTALYWYRQSLGQGLEFLIYFQGNSAPDKSGLPSDRFSAERTGGSVSTLTIQRTQQEDSAVYLCASSSGTGLNTEAFFGQGTRLTVV.

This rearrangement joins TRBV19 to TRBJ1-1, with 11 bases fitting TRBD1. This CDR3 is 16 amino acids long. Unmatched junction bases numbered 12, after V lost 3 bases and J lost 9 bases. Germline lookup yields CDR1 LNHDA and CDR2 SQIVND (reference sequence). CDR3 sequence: CASSILGTGGDKKAFF. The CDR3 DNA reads TGTGCCAGTAGTATTTTGGGGACAGGGGGTGATAAAAAAGCTTTCTTT.

CDR3: CAISGLDRGRAEAFF. In nucleotides, the CDR3 is TGTGCCATCAGTGGACTCGACAGGGGGCGGGCTGAAGCTTTCTTT. The rearrangement uses TRBV10-3 and TRBJ1-1; TRBD1 agrees at 10 bases. Per the germline V gene, CDR1 is ENHRY and CDR2 is SYGVKD. This CDR3 has 15 amino acids. V was clipped by 4 bases and J by 6 bases; unmatched bases: 8.

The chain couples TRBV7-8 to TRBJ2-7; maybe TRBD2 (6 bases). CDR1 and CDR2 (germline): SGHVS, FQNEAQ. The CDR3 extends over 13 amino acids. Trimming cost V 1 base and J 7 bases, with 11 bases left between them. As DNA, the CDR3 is TGTGCCAGCAGCTTAGAACTAGCTAGGGAGCAGTACTTC. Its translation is CASSLELAREQYF.

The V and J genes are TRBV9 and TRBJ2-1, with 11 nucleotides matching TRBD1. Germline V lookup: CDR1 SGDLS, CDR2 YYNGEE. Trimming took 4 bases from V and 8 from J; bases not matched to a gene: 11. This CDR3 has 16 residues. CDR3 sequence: CASSTSGTGGSDEQFF. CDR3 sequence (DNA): TGTGCCAGCAGCACCTCCGGGACAGGGGGATCGGATGAGCAGTTCTTC. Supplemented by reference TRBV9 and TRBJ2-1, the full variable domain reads DSGVTQTPKHLITATGQRVTLRCSPRSGDLSVYWYQQSLDQGLQFLIQYYNGEERAKGNILERFSAQQFPDLHSELNLSSLELGDSALYFCASSTSGTGGSDEQFFGPGTRLTVL.

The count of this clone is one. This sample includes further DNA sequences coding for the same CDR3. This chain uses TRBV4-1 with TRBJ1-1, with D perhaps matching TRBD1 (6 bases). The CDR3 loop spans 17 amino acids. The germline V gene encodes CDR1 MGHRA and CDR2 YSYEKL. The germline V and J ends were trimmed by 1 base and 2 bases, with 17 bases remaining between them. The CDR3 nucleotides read TGCGCCAGCAGCCAAGTAGGTCAGGGGCTATCTAACACTGAAGCTTTCTTT. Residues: CASSQVGQGLSNTEAFF.

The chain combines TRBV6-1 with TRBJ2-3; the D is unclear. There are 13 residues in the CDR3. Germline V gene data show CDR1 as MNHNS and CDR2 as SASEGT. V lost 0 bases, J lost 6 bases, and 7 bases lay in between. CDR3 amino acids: CASSEADRDTQYF. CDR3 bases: TGTGCCAGCAGTGAAGCCGATCGGGATACGCAGTATTTT.

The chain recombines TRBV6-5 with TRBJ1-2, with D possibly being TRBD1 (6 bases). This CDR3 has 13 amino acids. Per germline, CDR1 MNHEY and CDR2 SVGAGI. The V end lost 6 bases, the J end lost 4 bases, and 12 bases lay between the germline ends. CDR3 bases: TGTGCCAGCAGCGTGACAGGTGGCTATGGCTACACCTTC. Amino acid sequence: CASSVTGGYGYTF.

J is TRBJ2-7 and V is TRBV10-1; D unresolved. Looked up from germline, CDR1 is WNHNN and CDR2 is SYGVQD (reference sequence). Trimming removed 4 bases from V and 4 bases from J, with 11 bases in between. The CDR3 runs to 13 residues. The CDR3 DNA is TGCGCCAGCAGTGGAATGTCCTCATACGAGCAGTACTTC. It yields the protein CASSGMSSYEQYF.

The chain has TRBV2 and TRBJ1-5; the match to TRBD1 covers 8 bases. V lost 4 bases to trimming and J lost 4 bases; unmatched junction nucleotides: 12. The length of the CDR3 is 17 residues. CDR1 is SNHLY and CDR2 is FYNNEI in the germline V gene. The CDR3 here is CASSVSGGAGANQPQHF. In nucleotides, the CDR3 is TGTGCCAGCAGTGTTTCAGGGGGCGCGGGTGCGAATCAGCCCCAGCATTTT.

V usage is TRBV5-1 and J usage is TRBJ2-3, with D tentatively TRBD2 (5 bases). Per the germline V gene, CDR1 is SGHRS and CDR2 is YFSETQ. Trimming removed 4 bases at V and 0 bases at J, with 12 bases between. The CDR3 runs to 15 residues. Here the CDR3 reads CASSVSGSSTDTQYF. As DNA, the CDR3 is TGCGCCAGCAGCGTAAGCGGATCTAGCACAGATACGCAGTATTTT.

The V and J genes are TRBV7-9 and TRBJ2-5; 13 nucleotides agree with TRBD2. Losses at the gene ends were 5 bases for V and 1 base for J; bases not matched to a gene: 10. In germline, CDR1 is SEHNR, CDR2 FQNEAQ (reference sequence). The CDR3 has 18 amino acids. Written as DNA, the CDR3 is TGTGCCAGCAGCCGGGAACCGGGACTAGCGGGGCCCCAAGAGACCCAGTACTTC. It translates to CASSREPGLAGPQETQYF.

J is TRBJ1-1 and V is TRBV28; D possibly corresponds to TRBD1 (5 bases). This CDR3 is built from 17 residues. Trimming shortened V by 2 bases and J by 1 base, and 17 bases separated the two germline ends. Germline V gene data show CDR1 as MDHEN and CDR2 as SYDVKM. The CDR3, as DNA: TGTGCCAGCAGTTTACTTCGCGGGGCGCGGGGGAACACTGAAGCTTTCTTT. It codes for CASSLLRGARGNTEAFF.

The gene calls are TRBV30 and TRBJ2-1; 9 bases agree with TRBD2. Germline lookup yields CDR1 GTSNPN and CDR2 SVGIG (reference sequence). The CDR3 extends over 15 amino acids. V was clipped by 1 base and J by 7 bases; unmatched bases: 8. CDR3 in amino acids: CAWSDPFGLANEQFF. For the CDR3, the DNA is TGTGCCTGGAGTGACCCCTTTGGACTAGCGAATGAGCAGTTCTTC.

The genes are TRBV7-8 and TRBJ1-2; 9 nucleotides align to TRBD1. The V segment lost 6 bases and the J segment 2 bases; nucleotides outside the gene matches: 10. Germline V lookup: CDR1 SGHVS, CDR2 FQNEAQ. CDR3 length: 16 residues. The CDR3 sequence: CASSSDRGALNYGYTF. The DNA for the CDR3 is TGTGCCAGCAGTTCTGACAGGGGGGCCCTCAACTATGGCTACACCTTC.

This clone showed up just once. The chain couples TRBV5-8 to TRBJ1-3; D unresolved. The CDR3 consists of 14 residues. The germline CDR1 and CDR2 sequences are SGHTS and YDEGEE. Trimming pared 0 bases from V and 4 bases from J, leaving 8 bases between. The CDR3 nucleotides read TGTGCCAGCAGCTTGGGGGAGAACGGAAACACCATATATTTT. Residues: CASSLGENGNTIYF.

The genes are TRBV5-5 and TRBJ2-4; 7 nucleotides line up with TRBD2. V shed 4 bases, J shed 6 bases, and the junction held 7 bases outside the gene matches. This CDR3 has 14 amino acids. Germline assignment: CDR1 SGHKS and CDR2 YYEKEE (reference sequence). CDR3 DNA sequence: TGTGCCAGCAGCCCCCGACTAGCTGGAAACATTCAGTACTTC. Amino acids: CASSPRLAGNIQYF.

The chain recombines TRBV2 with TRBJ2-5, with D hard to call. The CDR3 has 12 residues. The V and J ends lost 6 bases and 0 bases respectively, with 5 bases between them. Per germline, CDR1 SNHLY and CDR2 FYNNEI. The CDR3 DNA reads TGTGCCAGCAGGGGGAACCAAGAGACCCAGTACTTC. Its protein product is CASRGNQETQYF.